The 8 T cell receptor beta chains below come from one sample, sequenced in a study of T cell repertoires in cytomegalovirus infection. TCRdb processed the reads anew with MiXCR; each CDR3 protein has one entry. The sample contains around 530,000 distinct CDR3 sequences, around 27% of which appear only once. Material: PBMCs. The receptors were sampled from a human donor in good health (CMV status not recorded). Some clones in this sample may be carry-over from other donors' samples.

This clonotype was seen repeatedly, ten times or more. V gene TRBV7-9 combines with J gene TRBJ1-2; 7 bases line up with TRBD1. Germline V lookup: CDR1 SEHNR, CDR2 FQNEAQ (reference sequence). The ends lost 1 base at V and 4 bases at J; junction bases unmatched: 6. CDR3 size: 15 residues. The CDR3: CASSLETGVSYGYTF. CDR3 nucleotide sequence: TGTGCCAGCAGCTTAGAAACAGGGGTGAGCTATGGCTACACCTTC.

The gene calls are TRBV5-4 and TRBJ2-3, with D maybe TRBD2 (6 bases). The germline gives CDR1 SGHNT, CDR2 YYREEE (reference sequence). The V end lost 4 bases, the J end lost 4 bases, and 13 bases lay between the germline ends. The CDR3 covers 14 residues. The CDR3 nucleotides are TGTGCCAGCAGCCCCGGACTATCTGCAGATACGCAGTATTTT. This translates into CASSPGLSADTQYF.

The chain uses TRBV28 and TRBJ1-5; no definite D call. The CDR3 has 14 residues. The V gene lost 4 bases and the J gene lost 1 base, with 8 bases spanning the gap. CDR1 is MDHEN and CDR2 is SYDVKM in the germline V gene. DNA of the CDR3: TGTGCCAGCAGTTCTTTGGGAAGCAATCAGCCCCAGCATTTT. Protein product: CASSSLGSNQPQHF.

The chain carries TRBV4-1 and TRBJ2-3; D is unresolved. V was clipped by 4 bases and J by 0 bases, with 17 bases between them. The CDR3 extends over 17 amino acids. Germline CDR1 is MGHRA and CDR2 is YSYEKL. The CDR3, as DNA: TGCGCCAGCAGCCCGACCCTCTTGCAGGCTAGCACAGATACGCAGTATTTT. Residues: CASSPTLLQASTDTQYF.

This clonotype has ten or more counts. The chain joins TRBV20-1 to TRBJ1-5, with 10 bases matching TRBD1. Germline CDR1 DFQATT, CDR2 SNEGSKA (reference sequence). The CDR3 has 14 amino acids. The chain's CDR3 is CRASGTGEFQPQHF. In nucleotides, the CDR3 is TGCAGGGCTTCCGGGACAGGGGAGTTTCAGCCCCAGCATTTT.

This clonotype was seen more than once but under ten times. The CDR3 DNA reads as TGTGCCAGCAGCCGGGCAATTCGGAGCCAGTACGTC. Residues: CASSRAIRSQYV. The chain has TRBV6-2 or TRBV6-3 and TRBJ2-7; D ambiguous. With 6 bases removed from V and 10 bases from J, the gap between germline ends came to 16 bases. Germline V gene lookup returns CDR1 MNHEY and CDR2 SVGEGT. CDR3 length equals 12 residues.

This clonotype was found many times. The chain joins TRBV5-6 to TRBJ2-1; TRBD2 aligns across 10 bases. This CDR3 is built from 22 residues. Germline trimming cut 0 bases from V and 4 bases from J; bases unmatched to any gene: 22. Germline assignment: CDR1 SGHDT and CDR2 YYEEEE. CDR3 loop: CASSLEFGAMTLAGESYNEQFF. For the CDR3, the DNA is TGTGCCAGCAGCTTGGAATTTGGCGCTATGACTCTAGCGGGAGAATCGTACAATGAGCAGTTCTTC. Full variable domain (rest looked up from reference TRBV5-6 and TRBJ2-1): DAGVTQSPTHLIKTRGQQVTLRCSPKSGHDTVSWYQQALGQGPQFIFQYYEEEERQRGNFPDRFSGHQFPNYSSELNVNALLLGDSALYLCASSLEFGAMTLAGESYNEQFFGPGTRLTVL.

This clonotype was detected ten times or more. The chain carries TRBV7-8 and TRBJ2-1, with TRBD1 matching over 9 bases. The CDR3 spans 18 residues. CDR1 is SGHVS, CDR2 FQNEAQ, per germline. The junction had 9 bases not matched to a gene; V was cut back by 0 bases and J by 3 bases. CDR3 residues: CASSLAGTGGLYYNEQFF. The CDR3 DNA follows: TGTGCCAGCAGCTTAGCTGGTACAGGGGGCCTTTACTACAATGAGCAGTTCTTC.